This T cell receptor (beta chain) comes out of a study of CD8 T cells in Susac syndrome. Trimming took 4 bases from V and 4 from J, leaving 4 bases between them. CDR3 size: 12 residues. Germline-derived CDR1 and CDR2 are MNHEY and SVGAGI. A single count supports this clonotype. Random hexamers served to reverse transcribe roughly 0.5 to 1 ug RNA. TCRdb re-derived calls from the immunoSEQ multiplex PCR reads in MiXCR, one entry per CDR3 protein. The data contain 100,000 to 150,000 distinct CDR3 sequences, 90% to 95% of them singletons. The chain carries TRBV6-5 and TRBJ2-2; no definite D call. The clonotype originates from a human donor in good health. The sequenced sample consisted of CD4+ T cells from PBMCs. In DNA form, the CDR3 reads TGTGCCAGCAGTTTCATCACCGGGGAGCTGTTTTTT. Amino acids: CASSFITGELFF.